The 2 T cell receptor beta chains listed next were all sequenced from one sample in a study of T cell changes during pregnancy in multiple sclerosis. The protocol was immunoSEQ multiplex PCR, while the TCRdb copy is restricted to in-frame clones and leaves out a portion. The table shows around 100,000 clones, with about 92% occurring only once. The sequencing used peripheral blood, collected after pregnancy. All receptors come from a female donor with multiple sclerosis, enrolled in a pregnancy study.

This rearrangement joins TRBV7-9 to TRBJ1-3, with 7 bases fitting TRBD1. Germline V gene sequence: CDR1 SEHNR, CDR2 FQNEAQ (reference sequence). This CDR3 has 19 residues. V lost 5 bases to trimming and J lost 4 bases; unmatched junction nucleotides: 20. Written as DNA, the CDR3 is TGTGCCAGCAGCGCCCTGGGACAGCTTAATCGAGGGTCCGGAAACACCATATATTTT. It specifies CASSALGQLNRGSGNTIYF.

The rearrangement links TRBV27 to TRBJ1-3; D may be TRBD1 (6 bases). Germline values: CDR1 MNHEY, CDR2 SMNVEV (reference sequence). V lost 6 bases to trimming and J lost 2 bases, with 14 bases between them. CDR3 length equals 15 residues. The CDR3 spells CASRETGTTGNTIYF. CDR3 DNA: TGTGCCAGCAGAGAAACAGGGACGACTGGAAACACCATATATTTT.